This TCR beta chain was found in a study of T cell responses to AZD1222 COVID-19 vaccine. The repertoire was sequenced with immunoSEQ multiplex PCR; TCRdb's copy has only in-frame clones and lacks some. The sample has around 200,000 clones, 80% to 95% seen once; the top ten hold around 0.98%. The germline V gene encodes CDR1 SGHDN and CDR2 FVKESK. V trimming: 5 bases; J trimming: 4 bases; junction bases outside the gene matches: 9. The CDR3 sequence is 15 residues long. With respect to this clone: What it recognizes is unknown.

The study's findings and limits: Per reports, nearly half of all spike-specific TCRs target regions that are unmutated in variants. Across spike, vaccine-associated CD4 TCRs were found, dominant at 160-218 and 743-854. Donors were largely white British and mainly female; clonal diversity was possibly underestimated.

The V and J genes are TRBV14 and TRBJ1-1; 8 bases are a match to TRBD1. This TCR was sampled from an adult who received the MenACWY meningococcal vaccine as a control. Here the sequenced sample was peripheral blood, taken 28 days after the second dose of the MenACWY control vaccine. The CDR3 sequence: CASSVLTGAGTEAFF. The CDR3 bases are TGTGCCAGCAGCGTGCTGACAGGGGCCGGCACTGAAGCTTTCTTT. Using reference TRBV14 and TRBJ1-1 for the parts outside the CDR3, the full variable domain is EAGVTQFPSHSVIEKGQTVTLRCDPISGHDNLYWYRRVMGKEIKFLLHFVKESKQDESGMPNNRFLAERTGGTYSTLKVQPAELEDSGVYFCASSVLTGAGTEAFFGQGTRLTVV.